A single sample gave rise to the 10 T cell receptor beta chains below, sequenced in a study of blood T cell repertoires in COVID-19 (dated by TCRdb to the early 2020s). Library preparation used the immunoSEQ multiplex PCR assay. In its TCRdb copy, this immuneACCESS table keeps in-frame sequences only and misses some clones. Where compared with another copy, unresolved V genes explain less than half of these, and the others have no known cause. This sample holds 300,000 or so clones; roughly 89% were observed only once. Of the sample, 2.5% to 3.5% falls within the top ten clones. Material for sequencing was PBMCs or T cells enriched from blood (not recorded which). These receptors were collected from a woman in her forties or fifties who had been exposed to COVID-19.

With regard to this clone: At one boundary the junction diverges from the germline segment, which might be a read error. V is TRBV5-6 and J is TRBJ1-3; no clear D gene. This CDR3 is built from 14 residues. Germline assignment: CDR1 SGHDT and CDR2 YYEEEE. Here the CDR3 reads CASSLLTSGSTIYF. The CDR3 region has the DNA TGTGCCAGCAGCCTACTAACCTCTGGAAGCACCATATATTTT.

The CDR3 protein is CASSLDVGRNQPQHF. The CDR3 DNA follows: TGTGCCAGCAGCTTAGATGTTGGGAGAAATCAGCCCCAGCATTTT. The chain is built from TRBV7-8 and TRBJ1-5; D ambiguous. Germline V gene lookup returns CDR1 SGHVS and CDR2 FQNEAQ. CDR3 size: 15 residues. Between the trimmed V and J ends, which lost 1 base and 4 bases, there was a span of 11 bases. Together with reference TRBV7-8 and TRBJ1-5, the CDR3 gives the full variable domain: GAGVSQSPRYKVAKRGQDVALRCDPISGHVSLFWYQQALGQGPEFLTYFQNEAQLDKSGLPSDRFFAERPEGSVSTLKIQRTQQEDSAVYLCASSLDVGRNQPQHFGDGTRLSIL.

This sequence joins TRBV3-1 (or the pseudogene TRBV3-2) and TRBJ2-7; 9 bases agree with TRBD2. In germline, CDR1 is LGHDT, CDR2 YNNKEL (reference sequence). The junction had 7 bases not matched to a gene; V was cut back by 4 bases and J by 3 bases. The CDR3 has 15 amino acids. CDR3 in amino acids: CASSPSGVMGYEQYF. The DNA of the CDR3 is TGTGCCAGCAGCCCTAGCGGGGTTATGGGCTACGAGCAGTACTTC.

The chain recombines TRBV3-1 (or the pseudogene TRBV3-2) with TRBJ1-4; 9 bases line up with TRBD1. The CDR3 totals 12 residues. CDR1 LGHDT and CDR2 YNNKEL come from the germline V gene (reference sequence). V gave up 6 bases and J gave up 11 bases; unmatched junction bases: 4. The CDR3 protein is CASSYGQGKLFF. Written as DNA, the CDR3 is TGTGCCAGCAGTTACGGACAGGGGAAACTGTTTTTT.

This clone has a single count. The chain has TRBV6-6 and TRBJ1-5, with 10 bases matching TRBD1. Germline V gene data show CDR1 as MNHNY and CDR2 as SVGAGI (reference sequence). The trim removed 5 bases at V and 7 bases at J, leaving 14 bases unmatched. This CDR3 is built from 17 residues. In nucleotides, the CDR3 is TGTGCCAGCAGTCGAGCCGGGACAGGGGAATTTTGGCAGCCCCAGCATTTT. Encoded protein: CASSRAGTGEFWQPQHF.

The chain couples TRBV2 to TRBJ2-3; 10 positions agree with TRBD2. Trimming cost V 6 bases and J 3 bases; bases outside gene matches: 9. Germline CDR1 reads SNHLY; CDR2 reads FYNNEI. The CDR3 runs to 16 residues. CDR3 bases: TGTGCCAGCAGCCTCCGAAGCGGGGGGGCAACAGATACGCAGTATTTT. Its translation is CASSLRSGGATDTQYF.

The chain uses TRBV28 and TRBJ2-1; 9 bases are a match to TRBD2. The CDR3 sequence is 15 residues long. The V gene's germline CDR1 is MDHEN and CDR2 SYDVKM. V was pared by 1 base and J by 4 bases, with 2 bases of the junction left unmatched. The CDR3 sequence is CASSLFLAGYNEQFF. CDR3 sequence (DNA): TGTGCCAGCAGTTTATTTCTAGCGGGGTACAATGAGCAGTTCTTC.

The chain has TRBV18 and TRBJ1-3, with a weak D call TRBD1 (6 bases). Germline lookup yields CDR1 KGHSH and CDR2 LQKENI. The CDR3 is 16 amino acids. The V end lost 3 bases, the J end lost 0 bases, and 12 bases lay between the germline ends. The CDR3 bases are TGTGCCAGCTCACCCACGGACAGCTACTCTGGAAACACCATATATTTT. Its translation: CASSPTDSYSGNTIYF.

The chain is built from TRBV5-1 and TRBJ2-7, with 9 bases that match TRBD1. Germline CDR1 and CDR2: SGHRS and YFSETQ. The CDR3 is made up of 14 amino acids. V dropped 4 bases and J dropped 7; count of bases not matched to a gene: 9. The chain's CDR3 is CASSTEGQGREQYF. CDR3 nucleotides: TGCGCCAGCAGCACCGAGGGACAGGGCCGGGAGCAGTACTTC.

This chain uses TRBV19 with TRBJ2-5, with D possibly matching TRBD2 (5 bases). CDR1 and CDR2 from the germline V gene are LNHDA and SQIVND (reference sequence). V was shortened by 3 bases and J by 7 bases, with 15 bases between the two germline ends. The CDR3 length is 14 residues. CDR3 amino acids: CASSMWLFSGTQYF. In DNA, the CDR3 is TGTGCCAGTAGTATGTGGCTATTCAGCGGGACCCAGTACTTC.